The T cell receptor beta chain described here comes from a study of early stage breast cancer tumors. Clones were read by immunoSEQ multiplex PCR, and TCRdb kept only the in-frame ones, dropping some. In the table there are tens of thousands of clones, just under 75% of which are singletons. Sequencing was done on a sample of blood. The clonotype was recovered from a person in their 40s with breast cancer.

The DNA for the CDR3 is TGCGCCAGCAGCTTGGGGAGCGGGACCTACGAGCAGTACTTC. Translated: CASSLGSGTYEQYF. This rearrangement joins TRBV5-1 to TRBJ2-7, with 7 bases fitting TRBD2. This CDR3 comprises 14 residues. The germline V gene encodes CDR1 SGHRS and CDR2 YFSETQ. V lost 0 bases and J lost 2; bases outside the gene matches: 2.